This is a list of T cell receptor beta chains from one sample in a study of OX40 agonist ivuxolimab in advanced cancers. Only in-frame clones appear in the TCRdb table, and some are missing; sequencing was by immunoSEQ multiplex PCR. The data contain under 85,000 clones, about 81% of them singletons. The input for sequencing was CD4+ or CD8+ T cells sorted from blood, taken in a trial of the OX40 agonist ivuxolimab. The receptor set was obtained from an adult with an advanced solid tumor such as melanoma, head and neck, liver or kidney cancer. The CDR3 runs from the conserved cysteine through the conserved F or W. The D gene is left open where the match is weak. Size is stated for part of the rows, as once, few or many counts, or as a class when the clone is expanded.

size: NA; V: TRBV6-5; D: NA; J: TRBJ1-1; DNA: TGTGCCAGCAGTTACGGGGTGGAGAGGACTGAAGCTTTCTTT; CDR3: CASSYGVERTEAFF
size: NA; V: TRBV29-1; D: TRBD1; J: TRBJ1-2; DNA: TGCAGCGTAATATCCGGGACAGGGGGCTTGGACTATGGCTACACCTTC; CDR3: CSVISGTGGLDYGYTF
size: NA; V: TRBV6-4; D: NA; J: TRBJ1-5; DNA: TGTGCCAGCAGTTACTCGTGGGACCACAATCAGCCCCAGCATTTT; CDR3: CASSYSWDHNQPQHF
size: NA; V: TRBV6-5; D: NA; J: TRBJ1-4; DNA: TGTGCCAGCAGCCTAGAGGGAACCGGGGGTGAAAAACTGTTTTTT; CDR3: CASSLEGTGGEKLFF
size: NA; V: TRBV5-1; D: TRBD2; J: TRBJ2-5; DNA: TGCGCCAGCAGCTCGGGACTAGCGGAAGAGACCCAGTACTTC; CDR3: CASSSGLAEETQYF
size: NA; V: TRBV4-3; D: NA; J: TRBJ1-3; DNA: TGCGCCAGCAGCCCCTCCGCCCCCCAAGGAAACACCATATATTTT; CDR3: CASSPSAPQGNTIYF
size: NA; V: TRBV6-5; D: TRBD2; J: TRBJ2-3; DNA: TGTGCCAGCAGTTACGCATCACTAGCGTTGGCAGATACGCAGTATTTT; CDR3: CASSYASLALADTQYF
size: NA; V: TRBV15; D: NA; J: TRBJ2-5; DNA: TGTGCCACCAGCAGAGATTTGGAGACCCAGTACTTC; CDR3: CATSRDLETQYF
size: once; V: TRBV6-6; D: NA; J: TRBJ1-5; DNA: TGTGCCAGCAGTTACGGAAGAGGACCGCAGCCCCAGCATTTT; CDR3: CASSYGRGPQPQHF
size: once; V: TRBV2; D: NA; J: TRBJ2-3; DNA: TGTGCCAGCAGTCTGAACACAGATACGCAGTATTTT; CDR3: CASSLNTDTQYF
size: NA; V: TRBV18; D: NA; J: TRBJ2-2; DNA: TGTGCCAGCTCACCACTTCAGGGAGGGCTGTTTTTT; CDR3: CASSPLQGGLFF
size: NA; V: TRBV30; D: TRBD1; J: TRBJ1-4; DNA: TGTGCCTGGAGTTTCGGACAGGTTAGAGAAAAACTGTTTTTT; CDR3: CAWSFGQVREKLFF
size: NA; V: TRBV9; D: TRBD1; J: TRBJ2-7; DNA: TGTGCCAGCAGCGTAGGACAGGGTGATGCCTACGAGCAGTACTTC; CDR3: CASSVGQGDAYEQYF
size: NA; V: TRBV19; D: TRBD2; J: TRBJ2-5; DNA: TGTGCCAGTAGTATCCCCGGGAGGGGGGAGACCCAGTACTTC; CDR3: CASSIPGRGETQYF
size: few; V: TRBV7-8; D: NA; J: TRBJ1-2; DNA: TGTGCCAGCAGCTTAGGGACAGCATCTAACTATGGCTACACCTTC; CDR3: CASSLGTASNYGYTF
size: NA; V: TRBV5-1; D: NA; J: TRBJ2-2; DNA: TGCGCCAGCAGCTTGTACGGGGGCGCGAACACCGGGGAGCTGTTTTTT; CDR3: CASSLYGGANTGELFF
size: NA; V: TRBV7-2; D: NA; J: TRBJ2-7; DNA: TGTGCCAGCAGCTCCATCCGATACTCGGGCGAGCAGTACTTC; CDR3: CASSSIRYSGEQYF
size: NA; V: TRBV30; D: NA; J: TRBJ2-5; DNA: TGTGCCTGGAGTGTCTTCGGTGCCGAAGAGACCCAGTACTTC; CDR3: CAWSVFGAEETQYF
size: NA; V: TRBV10-3; D: TRBD1; J: TRBJ1-5; DNA: TGTGCCATCAGTCGAGACAGGGATAGCAATCAGCCCCAGCATTTT; CDR3: CAISRDRDSNQPQHF
size: NA; V: TRBV10-3; D: NA; J: TRBJ1-5; DNA: TGTGCCATCAGTGAGTCGATAGGTCAGCCCCAGCATTTT; CDR3: CAISESIGQPQHF
size: NA; V: TRBV6-1; D: TRBD1; J: TRBJ1-5; DNA: TGTGCCAGCGGGGAGACAGGGTATACGCAGCCCCAGCATTTT; CDR3: CASGETGYTQPQHF
size: NA; V: TRBV6-6; D: NA; J: TRBJ2-7; DNA: TGTGCCAGCAGTTCAGGGAATCGCTACGAGCAGTACTTC; CDR3: CASSSGNRYEQYF
size: NA; V: TRBV10-3; D: NA; J: TRBJ1-5; DNA: TGTGCCATCAGTGAAGCGGGGGCTAGCAATCAGCCCCAGCATTTT; CDR3: CAISEAGASNQPQHF
size: NA; V: TRBV6-5; D: NA; J: TRBJ2-3; DNA: TGTGCCAGCAGCCGTACGGGGCAGCGGACAGATACGCAGTATTTT; CDR3: CASSRTGQRTDTQYF
size: NA; V: TRBV6-5; D: TRBD1; J: TRBJ2-5; DNA: TGTGCCAGCAGTGGACAGGGGGTGGGGGAGACCCAGTACTTC; CDR3: CASSGQGVGETQYF
size: NA; V: TRBV9; D: NA; J: TRBJ2-3; DNA: TGTGCCAGCAGCGTAGGGTCGGGGCGGGATACGCAGTATTTT; CDR3: CASSVGSGRDTQYF
size: NA; V: TRBV9; D: NA; J: TRBJ2-1; DNA: TGTGCCAGCAGCCCACAGACAGGCCGTAGTGAGCAGTTCTTC; CDR3: CASSPQTGRSEQFF
size: NA; V: TRBV21-1; D: NA; J: TRBJ1-6; DNA: TGTGCCAGCAGCAAAGATCTAGCGGGACATCCGTGTCGGACAGGGGACTCACCCCTCCACTTT; CDR3: CASSKDLAGHPCRTGDSPLHF
size: NA; V: TRBV9; D: TRBD2; J: TRBJ2-5; DNA: TGTGCCAGCAGCGTAGGTTCATTAGCGGGAGGGGCGGAGACCCAGTACTTC; CDR3: CASSVGSLAGGAETQYF
size: NA; V: TRBV9; D: NA; J: TRBJ2-7; DNA: TGTGCCAGCAGCTCCGGATTGGAGGTATCCTACGAGCAGTACTTC; CDR3: CASSSGLEVSYEQYF
size: NA; V: TRBV4-3; D: NA; J: TRBJ2-2; DNA: TGCGCCAGCAGCCGGGCGGTAGTAGGGCTTGACACCGGGGAGCTGTTTTTT; CDR3: CASSRAVVGLDTGELFF
size: few; V: TRBV29-1; D: NA; J: TRBJ1-2; DNA: TGCAGCGTTGCCGATGACTCTGGCTACACCTTC; CDR3: CSVADDSGYTF
size: NA; V: TRBV7-9; D: NA; J: TRBJ2-5; DNA: TGTGCCAGCAGCTTTCAGACTCTCCAAGAGACCCAGTACTTC; CDR3: CASSFQTLQETQYF
size: NA; V: TRBV8-2; D: NA; J: TRBJ2-6; DNA: TGTGGCACGGTCGCGATAACACAAAGTCGGGCCAACGTCCTGACTTTC; CDR3: CGTVAITQSRANVLTF
size: NA; V: TRBV5-1; D: NA; J: TRBJ1-1; DNA: TGCGCCAGCAGCTTCGAAGCGGGCACTGAAGCTTTCTTT; CDR3: CASSFEAGTEAFF
size: NA; V: TRBV19; D: NA; J: TRBJ1-2; DNA: TGTGCCAGTAGTCAGCCAGAATATGGCTACACCTTC; CDR3: CASSQPEYGYTF
size: few; V: TRBV19; D: TRBD1; J: TRBJ2-3; DNA: TGTGCCAGTAGTATAACGGGGACAGGGTCCACAGATACGCAGTATTTT; CDR3: CASSITGTGSTDTQYF
size: NA; V: TRBV6-1; D: NA; J: TRBJ2-2; DNA: TGTGCCAGCAGTGAAGTTTCAGTTATCACCGGGGAGCTGTTTTTT; CDR3: CASSEVSVITGELFF
size: few; V: TRBV6-5; D: NA; J: TRBJ1-3; DNA: TGTGCCAGCAGGGGTTCTGGAAACACCATATATTTT; CDR3: CASRGSGNTIYF
size: NA; V: TRBV5-4; D: NA; J: TRBJ1-2; DNA: TGTGCCAGCAGCTTGACAGGTGTCAGCTATGGCTACACCTTC; CDR3: CASSLTGVSYGYTF
size: NA; V: TRBV19; D: NA; J: TRBJ1-5; DNA: TGTGCCAGTACCCAGACAGGCTCCGATCAGCCCCAGCATTTT; CDR3: CASTQTGSDQPQHF
size: few; V: TRBV9; D: NA; J: TRBJ2-1; DNA: TGTGCCAGCAGCGAGGGCGGAGGGAACCCGTACAATGAGCAGTTCTTC; CDR3: CASSEGGGNPYNEQFF
size: NA; V: TRBV10-3; D: NA; J: TRBJ1-2; DNA: TGTGCCATCAGTGAGCACGGGAATGCTAACTATGGCTACACCTTC; CDR3: CAISEHGNANYGYTF
size: NA; V: TRBV12-5; D: NA; J: TRBJ2-7; DNA: TGTGCTAGTGGGATAGACAGCTCCTACGAGCAGTACTTC; CDR3: CASGIDSSYEQYF
size: NA; V: TRBV6-1; D: NA; J: TRBJ2-7; DNA: TGTGCCAGCAGTGAAGAGCGGGTGTACGAGCAGTACTTC; CDR3: CASSEERVYEQYF
size: NA; V: TRBV5-1; D: NA; J: TRBJ2-2; DNA: TGCGCCAGCAGCTTGGGTCAGGAGAACACCGGGGAGCTGTTTTTT; CDR3: CASSLGQENTGELFF
size: NA; V: TRBV6-5; D: TRBD2; J: TRBJ2-1; DNA: TGTGCCACCAAGGGACTAGCGGGAGCGAATGAGCAGTTCTTC; CDR3: CATKGLAGANEQFF
size: NA; V: TRBV6-5; D: NA; J: TRBJ2-3; DNA: TGTGCCAGCAGTTACCAATTTGGCTCAGATACGCAGTATTTT; CDR3: CASSYQFGSDTQYF
size: NA; V: TRBV10-1; D: NA; J: TRBJ2-3; DNA: TGCGCCAGCAGTGAGTCGCGGAGTCCAGATACGCAGTATTTT; CDR3: CASSESRSPDTQYF
size: once; V: TRBV7-2; D: TRBD1; J: TRBJ1-2; DNA: TGTGCCAGCAGCTCCTACCTGGATACAGGGGCCGTCACCTTC; CDR3: CASSSYLDTGAVTF
size: NA; V: TRBV7-4; D: NA; J: TRBJ2-7; DNA: TGTGCCAGCAGCTTTGCAGGGGTTAACTACGAGCAGTACTTC; CDR3: CASSFAGVNYEQYF
size: NA; V: TRBV19; D: NA; J: TRBJ2-5; DNA: TGTGCCAGTAGTTTAGCCTCCCAAGAGACCCAGTACTTC; CDR3: CASSLASQETQYF
size: NA; V: TRBV2; D: NA; J: TRBJ1-5; DNA: TGTGCCAGCAACGGAAGACCGTATAGCAATCAGCCCCAGCATTTT; CDR3: CASNGRPYSNQPQHF